This T cell receptor beta chain was sequenced during a study of cytomegalovirus exposure and HLA in healthy donors (TCRdb year 2017). In the study overall: An earlier analysis of 550 to 700 of the donors reported roughly 270 Gb of sequence data and 100 million to 130 million unique TCR beta sequences from about 179 million T cells. An early release that covered about 600 HLA-typed donors contained about 300 gigabases of sequencing data and around 85 million unique TCR sequences. All discovery cohort repertoires had been generated on a single sequencing platform. The T cell repertoires of some 700 subjects were profiled by immunosequencing and related to cytomegalovirus serostatus. To decide whether each TCR beta V gene segment behaved as functional or pseudogenic, an earlier analysis of some 600 of the donors relied on high-throughput TCR beta sequencing. Of the approximately 400 genotyped donors, more than 75% were placed in the genetic ancestry cluster associated with self-reported Caucasian donors. The number of typed donors differed by locus: about 629-640 for A, B, C, DRB1 and DQB1; 500 to 550 for DQA1; some 590 for DPA1; and roughly 490 for DPB1. Among almost 400 genotyped donors of the cohort, an average of about 240,000 unique TCR beta nucleotide sequences were sequenced per donor, 15% to 20% of them non-productive. Genome-wide SNP genotypes for about three fifths of the 666 donors were used in a later genetic analysis, which treated that subset as a discovery cohort. Rather than using new phenotypic data, the later analysis identified candidate immune exposures from TCR beta sequences and from how often those sequences occurred across donors. To study patterns of TCR occurrence, a later analysis re-analyzed previously published TCR beta repertoires from 550 to 800 donors and added high-resolution HLA genotyping. The study aimed to test whether signatures of past pathogen exposure could be identified by cataloging public T cell receptors. Alongside the repertoire data, information on donor age, sex, ethnicity and CMV serostatus was compiled. Both class I and class II loci were covered by HLA typing, at four-digit resolution. Along with the approximately 620-subject first cohort, a separate validation cohort of approximately 110 different subjects was used. Four to six DR-DQ haplotypes were handled as single units for association and clustering, since linkage in the cohort was strong. To predict cytomegalovirus infection status, the study brought together high-throughput TCR immunosequencing, statistical association of individual TCRs with disease status, and machine learning.

Receptor libraries were prepared by the immunoSEQ multiplex PCR assay. For the multiplex PCR, a mixture combining 60 forward primers for TCR Vbeta segments and 13 reverse primers for TCR Jbeta segments was used. The CDR3 region of rearranged TCR beta genes was amplified from genomic DNA by a multiplex PCR assay. The Illumina HiSeq System was used to sequence the amplified TCR beta libraries as 87-base-pair reads. Turning to the authors' computational methods: A later analysis counted tens of millions of unique TCR beta chains across the 666 repertoires, and some 12 million of these chains were shared by at least two donors. A nearest-neighbor algorithm error-corrected the raw reads and collapsed the reads into unique sequences, merging closely related sequences to remove PCR and sequencing errors. CDR3 sequences were aligned to IMGT reference sequences to assign V, D and J gene segments. Each retained sequence needed at least a six-nucleotide match to both a V gene segment and a J gene segment. Rearrangements were called productive when the CDR3 lacked stop codons and stayed in frame with V and J; all others were non-productive. Following IMGT convention, CDR3 was defined as the stretch from the second conserved V-encoded cysteine to the conserved J-encoded phenylalanine. Sequences without an unambiguous match to a single V gene segment were excluded from the earlier analysis of about 630 of the donors. An earlier analysis of just under 600 of the donors called V segments functional above 56.7% productive rearrangements and segregating when the between-donor standard deviation exceeded 5%. A statistical classification framework was developed to diagnose cytomegalovirus status using the catalog of TCR beta chain sequences. A later analysis assigned V and J genes by comparing TCR nucleotide sequences with IMGT/GENE-DB human TR gene sequences. The TCRdist pipeline was used in a later analysis to assign CDR3 sequences and most-parsimonious VDJ recombination scenarios. In a later analysis, each TCR beta chain was defined by its CDR3 amino acid sequence together with its V-gene family, and reads lacking a unique V-gene family were excluded. A later analysis removed 550 to 700 highly shared, low-generation-probability nucleotide sequences to deal with suspected cross-contamination and a sequencing artifact. In a later analysis, a clonal expansion index was calculated for each public chain from normalized within-repertoire ranks of inferred template counts. A later analysis computed generation probabilities with a VDJ recombination model fitted to out-of-frame rearrangements, and checked the results against IGoR. A later analysis scored TCR-TCR, TCR-HLA and TCR-CMV co-occurrence with hypergeometric tests, applying a repertoire-size bias correction to TCR pairs. To estimate false discovery rates, a later analysis permuted the HLA or CMV assignments 20 times. In a later analysis, co-occurring TCRs were grouped using DBSCAN, with TCRdist sequence similarity added in when clustering inside HLA-allele-positive subsets. Repertoires with fewer than 30,000 or more than 120,000 public chains were left out of co-occurrence clustering, as were a few repertoires with anomalous nucleotide sharing. This immuneACCESS table, as held by TCRdb, lists in-frame sequences with V and J called but not all clones. Of the missing ones, under half trace to an unresolved V gene in checked studies; the others have no known cause. V and J calls and clone size are as listed in that table; D and trimming were resolved from the DNA. The sample has about 130,000 clones on record, 80% of them singletons. More than 1% of the sample is held by the ten biggest clonotypes.

The cohort was made up of approximately 670 healthy bone marrow donors. Cohort members were all nominally healthy when sampled, although unrecorded immune exposures were likely present. The donor tested CMV seronegative, placing the donor among the 352 seronegative members of the cohort. A peripheral blood sample was provided by each donor, and peripheral blood mononuclear cells were used for TCR beta sequencing. Genomic DNA extraction from the blood cell samples was performed with the Qiagen DNeasy Blood Extraction Kit. The investigation overall reported the following: The sequencing pipeline was judged likely to have produced a cluster of highly shared sequence variants as a technical artifact. The classifier was reported to diagnose cytomegalovirus status with high specificity and sensitivity in both the original and validation cohorts. The authors suggested that the approach could potentially be generalized to other disease states and immunological phenotypes. Linkage disequilibrium might explain the correlated functional status among segregating V segments, but an unknown experimental factor could not be excluded. Presence/absence analyses assumed roughly uniform sequencing depth across donors, an assumption that may not hold. V-gene and J-gene trimming of TCR beta chains was associated with a missense DCLRE1C variant in a later genetic analysis, and the association was replicated in an independent cohort. While some public TCRs were present in many individuals, most TCR sequences turned up only very rarely across donors. HLA typing was unavailable for some donors at each locus, so association tests used only the typed subset. This cohort had only TCR beta chains sequenced, and the lack of alpha or paired-chain data limited which features could be detected. A later analysis found that most CMV-associated TCR beta chains appeared HLA-restricted, with HLA associations seemingly driven largely by CMV exposure. A total of 150 to 200 TCR beta chains were listed by the study as associated with cytomegalovirus. Strong co-occurrence of HLA alleles, especially DR and DQ, made assigning TCR associations to individual alleles difficult. In a later analysis, TCR association rates were found to vary across HLA loci, with the most associated TCRs seen for DRB1 alleles and the fewest for HLA-C alleles. A later genetic analysis reported fewer N-insertions in productive TCRs among donors in an Asian-associated ancestry cluster than the roughly 620-donor mean. Because counts were too low, more than 15 rarely observed V segments, including chromosome 9 orphons, were left out of the earlier analysis of 500 to 750 of the donors. Some IMGT-functional V segments, including TRBV6-2 and TRBV6-3, could not be told apart with the 87-base-pair reads, so those segments were excluded. In an earlier analysis of fewer than 700 of the donors, most TCR beta V segments appeared in productive rearrangements about 90% or about 30% of the time, broadly matching IMGT annotations. According to a later analysis, parvovirus B19, influenza, CMV and Epstein-Barr virus appeared linked to several top co-occurrence clusters. In vitro tests confirmed that a few of the cytomegalovirus-associated TCR beta chains recognize cytomegalovirus antigens. Compared with equally common non-associated chains, HLA-associated TCR beta chains in a later analysis were more clonally expanded and had lower generation probabilities. A further reported finding was that TCR beta sequences accurately predicted the HLA-A and HLA-B alleles for most subjects in the first cohort. CMV serostatus was the only immune exposure information available for the cohort. Specific HLA alleles were associated with 15,000 to 20,000 TCR beta sequences at a false discovery rate of 0.05 in a later analysis.

Regarding this clone: Its cognate antigen has yet to be identified. No quality values exist for individual bases; no much larger clone is one base distant.

The CDR3 starts with the cysteine, ends with the phenylalanine, and has 15 residues. Only the CDR3 region is kept as DNA, spanning 45 bases read in frame from base 1. CDR1 and CDR2, per the germline V gene, are SNHLY and FYNNEI. Germline trimming: 4 bases from V, 7 bases from J; junction bases outside gene matches: 6. The receptor was isolated from a female donor in good health and CMV-seronegative. In this chain, TRBV2 is recombined with TRBJ2-2, and TRBD1 matches 10 of the central bases. Sequencing was carried out using PBMCs. This receptor has the CDR3 CASSGQGAKVGELFF. The sequenced DNA is TGTGCCAGCAGTGGACAGGGGGCGAAAGTCGGGGAGCTGTTTTTT.